This T cell receptor (beta chain) was profiled in a study of OX40 agonist ivuxolimab in advanced cancers. In the study overall: Three patients showed partial responses: one hepatocellular carcinoma and two cutaneous melanoma cases.

The assay was immunoSEQ multiplex PCR, and TCRdb's table has in-frame clones only and misses some. The table records tens of thousands of clones, around 91% of them present only once. This CDR3 region has 15 residues. Looked up from germline, CDR1 is LNHDA and CDR2 is SQIVND (reference sequence). Losses at the gene ends were 4 bases for V and 9 bases for J; bases not matched to a gene: 7. With regard to this clone: Its specificity is not known.

General study results and limits: Both blood CD4+ and CD8+ T cells showed clonal growth by week 6 at 0.1 to 3.0 mg/kg. Mean expanded clone counts were higher in CD8+ than CD4+ T cells.

The rearrangement links TRBV19 to TRBJ2-1; 12 positions agree with TRBD2. The clonotype comes from an adult with an advanced solid tumor such as melanoma, head and neck, liver or kidney cancer. The sample was CD4+ or CD8+ T cells sorted from blood, taken in a trial of the OX40 agonist ivuxolimab. The CDR3, as DNA: TGTGCCAGTAGTACTGTGACTAGCGGGAGTTCTGAGCAGTTCTTC. Residues: CASSTVTSGSSEQFF.